This T cell receptor (beta chain) is from a study of CD8+ T cells in alopecia areata. Sorted populations comprised CD4+ and CD8+ T cells obtained from PBMCs. A word on this clone: Its matching antigen is unknown.

cDNA prepared by RNA extraction and subsequent reverse transcription served as the template for sequencing. The table came from immunoSEQ multiplex PCR; TCRdb's copy has only in-frame clones and leaves some out. The sample yields about 120,000 clones, around 50% seen once. Regarding the study as a whole: Researchers report lesional scalp, most notably alopecia totalis/universalis, outstripped normal scalp in clonality. Tissue-resident alphabeta T cells belonging to normal skin likewise get sequenced within scalp specimens.

The germline V and J ends were trimmed by 4 bases and 4 bases, with 11 bases remaining between them. CDR1 SGHDT and CDR2 YYEEEE come from the germline V gene. The CDR3 loop spans 14 amino acids. The chain recombines TRBV5-6 with TRBJ2-2; maybe TRBD1 (6 bases). The source is a human donor with alopecia areata. Sample: NKG2D-low CD8+ T cells sorted from blood. CDR3 DNA: TGTGCCAGCAGCACAGGGATTGGCACCGGGGAGCTGTTTTTT. This sequence encodes CASSTGIGTGELFF.